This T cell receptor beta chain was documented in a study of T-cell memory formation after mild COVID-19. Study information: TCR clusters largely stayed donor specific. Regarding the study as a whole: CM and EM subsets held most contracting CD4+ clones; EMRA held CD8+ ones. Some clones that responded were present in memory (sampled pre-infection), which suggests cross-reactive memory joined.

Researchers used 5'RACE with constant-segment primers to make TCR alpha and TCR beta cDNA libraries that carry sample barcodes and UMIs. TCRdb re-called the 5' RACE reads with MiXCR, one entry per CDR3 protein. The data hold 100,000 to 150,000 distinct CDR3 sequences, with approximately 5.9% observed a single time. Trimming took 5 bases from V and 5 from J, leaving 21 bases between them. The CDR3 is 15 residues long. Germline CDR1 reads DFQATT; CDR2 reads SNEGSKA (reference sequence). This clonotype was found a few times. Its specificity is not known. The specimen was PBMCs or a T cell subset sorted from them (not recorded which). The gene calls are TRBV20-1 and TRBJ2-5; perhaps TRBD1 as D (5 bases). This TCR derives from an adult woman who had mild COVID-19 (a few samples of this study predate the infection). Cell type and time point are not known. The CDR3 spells CSAGPLTRGGETQYF. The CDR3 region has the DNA TGCAGTGCTGGCCCTCTGACAAGGGGTGGCGAGACCCAGTACTTC.